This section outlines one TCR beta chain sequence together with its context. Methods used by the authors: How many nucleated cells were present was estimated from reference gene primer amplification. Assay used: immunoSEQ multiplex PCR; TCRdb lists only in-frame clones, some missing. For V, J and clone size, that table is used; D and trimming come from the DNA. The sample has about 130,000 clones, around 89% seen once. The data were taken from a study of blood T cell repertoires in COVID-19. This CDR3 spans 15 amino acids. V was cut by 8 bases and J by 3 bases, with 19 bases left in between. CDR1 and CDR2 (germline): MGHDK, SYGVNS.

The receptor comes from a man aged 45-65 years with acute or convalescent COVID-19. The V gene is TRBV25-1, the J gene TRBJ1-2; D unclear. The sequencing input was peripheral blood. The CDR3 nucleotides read TGTGCCAGCGAAGATTCAGATGGCGGATACTATGGCTACACCTTC. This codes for CASEDSDGGYYGYTF.